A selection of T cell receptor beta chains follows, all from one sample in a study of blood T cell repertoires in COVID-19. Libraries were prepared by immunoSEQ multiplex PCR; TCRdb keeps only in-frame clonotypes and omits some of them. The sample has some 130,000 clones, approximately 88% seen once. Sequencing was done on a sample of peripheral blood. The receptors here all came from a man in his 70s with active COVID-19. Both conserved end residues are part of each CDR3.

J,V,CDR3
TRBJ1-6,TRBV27,CASSLPTGLAPLHF
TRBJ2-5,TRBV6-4,CASSDSVEGMETQYF
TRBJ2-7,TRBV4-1,CASSQDPRYEQYF
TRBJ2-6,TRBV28,CASSYRPGQGGAGANVLTF
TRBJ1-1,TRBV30,CAWSYRDRGTEAFF
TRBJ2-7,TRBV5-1,CASYRDSAYEQYF
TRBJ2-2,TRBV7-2,CASSLVAGPVSGELFF
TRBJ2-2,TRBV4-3,CASSQGGTSAGELFF
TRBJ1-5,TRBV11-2,CASSSEGQPQHF
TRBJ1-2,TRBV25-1,CASSESSPGGRASGYTF
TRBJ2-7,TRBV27,CASSLGGATDEQYF
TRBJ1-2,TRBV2,CASRTGYMGGYTF